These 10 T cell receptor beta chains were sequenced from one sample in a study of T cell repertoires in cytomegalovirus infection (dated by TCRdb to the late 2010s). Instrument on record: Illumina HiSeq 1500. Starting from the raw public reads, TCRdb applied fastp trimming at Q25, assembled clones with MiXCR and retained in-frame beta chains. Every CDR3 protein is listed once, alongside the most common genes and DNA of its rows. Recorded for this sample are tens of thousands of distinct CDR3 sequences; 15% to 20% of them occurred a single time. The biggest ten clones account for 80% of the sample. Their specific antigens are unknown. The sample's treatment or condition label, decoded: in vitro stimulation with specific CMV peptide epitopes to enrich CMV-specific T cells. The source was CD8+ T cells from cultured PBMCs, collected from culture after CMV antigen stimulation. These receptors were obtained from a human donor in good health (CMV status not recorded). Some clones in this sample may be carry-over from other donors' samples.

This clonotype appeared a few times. The CDR3 spells CASSSPGQGDHEQYF. DNA of the CDR3: TGTGCCAGCAGCTCGCCGGGACAGGGGGACCACGAGCAGTACTTC. This sequence joins TRBV7-8 and TRBJ2-7; the match to TRBD1 covers 11 bases. CDR1 and CDR2 from the germline V gene are SGHVS and FQNEAQ. J gave up 5 bases and V 4 bases, and 7 bases lay outside the gene matches. The CDR3 has 15 amino acids.

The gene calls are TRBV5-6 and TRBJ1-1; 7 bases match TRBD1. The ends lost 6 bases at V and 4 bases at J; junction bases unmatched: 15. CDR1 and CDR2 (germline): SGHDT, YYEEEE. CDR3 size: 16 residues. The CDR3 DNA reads TGTGCCAGCACCCAACGGACAGGACTGGGCAGCACTGAAGCTTTCTTT. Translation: CASTQRTGLGSTEAFF. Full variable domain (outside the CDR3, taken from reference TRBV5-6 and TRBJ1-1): DAGVTQSPTHLIKTRGQQVTLRCSPKSGHDTVSWYQQALGQGPQFIFQYYEEEERQRGNFPDRFSGHQFPNYSSELNVNALLLGDSALYLCASTQRTGLGSTEAFFGQGTRLTVV.

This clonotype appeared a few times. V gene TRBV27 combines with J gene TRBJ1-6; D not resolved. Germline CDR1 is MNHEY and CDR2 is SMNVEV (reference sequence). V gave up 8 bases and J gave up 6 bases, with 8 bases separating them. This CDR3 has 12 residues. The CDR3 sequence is CASGTANSPLHF. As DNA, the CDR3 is TGTGCCAGCGGTACCGCTAATTCACCCCTCCACTTT.

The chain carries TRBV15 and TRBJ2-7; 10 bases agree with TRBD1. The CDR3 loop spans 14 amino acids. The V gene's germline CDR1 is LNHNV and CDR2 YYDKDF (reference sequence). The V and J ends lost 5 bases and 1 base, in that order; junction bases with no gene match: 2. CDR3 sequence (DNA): TGTGCCACCAGCGAGGGACAGGGGTCCTACGAGCAGTACTTC. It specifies CATSEGQGSYEQYF.

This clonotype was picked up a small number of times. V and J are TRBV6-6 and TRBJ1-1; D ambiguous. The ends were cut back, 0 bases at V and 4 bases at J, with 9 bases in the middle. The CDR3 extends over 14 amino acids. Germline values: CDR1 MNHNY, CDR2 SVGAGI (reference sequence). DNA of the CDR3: TGTGCCAGCAGTTACTCGGAGTGGGGCACTGAAGCTTTCTTT. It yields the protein CASSYSEWGTEAFF.

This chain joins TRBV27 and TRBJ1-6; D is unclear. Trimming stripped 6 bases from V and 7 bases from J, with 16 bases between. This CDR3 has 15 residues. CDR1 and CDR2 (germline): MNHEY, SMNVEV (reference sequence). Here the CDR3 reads CASSPRLGNNSPLHF. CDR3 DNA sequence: TGTGCCAGCAGCCCCCGACTAGGGAACAATTCACCCCTCCACTTT.

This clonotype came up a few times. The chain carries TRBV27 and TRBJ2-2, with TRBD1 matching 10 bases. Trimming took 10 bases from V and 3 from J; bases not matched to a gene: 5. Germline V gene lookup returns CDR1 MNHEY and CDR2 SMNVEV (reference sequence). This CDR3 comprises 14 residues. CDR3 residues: CATMTGGYTGELFF. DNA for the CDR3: TGTGCCACCATGACAGGGGGCTACACCGGGGAGCTGTTTTTT.

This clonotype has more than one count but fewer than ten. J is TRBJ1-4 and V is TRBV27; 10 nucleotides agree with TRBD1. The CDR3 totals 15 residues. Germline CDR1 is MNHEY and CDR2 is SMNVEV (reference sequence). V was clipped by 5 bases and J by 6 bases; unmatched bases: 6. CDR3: CASSNLTGGHEKLFF. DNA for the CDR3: TGTGCCAGCAGTAACCTGACAGGGGGCCATGAAAAACTGTTTTTT.

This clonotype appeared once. The chain's CDR3 is CASSRFVGQGVAQPQHF. DNA of the CDR3: TGTGCCAGCAGCCGATTCGTAGGACAGGGGGTAGCTCAGCCCCAGCATTTT. The rearrangement uses TRBV6-1 and TRBJ1-5, with 10 bases identical to TRBD1. The CDR3 loop spans 17 amino acids. V dropped 6 bases and J dropped 6; count of bases not matched to a gene: 14. CDR1 MNHNS and CDR2 SASEGT come from the germline V gene.

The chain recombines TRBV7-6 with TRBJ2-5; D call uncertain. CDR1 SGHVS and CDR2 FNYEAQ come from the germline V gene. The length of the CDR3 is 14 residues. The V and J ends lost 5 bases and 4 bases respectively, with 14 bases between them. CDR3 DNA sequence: TGTGCCAGCAGCGGTCGAGGCCGTATAGAGACCCAGTACTTC. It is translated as CASSGRGRIETQYF.